These T cell receptor beta chains were read from a single sample in a study of blood T cell repertoires in COVID-19. Generated by immunoSEQ multiplex PCR, the TCRdb table keeps only in-frame clones and is missing some. Among 100,000 to 150,000 clones, around nine tenths were seen once, and the ten largest hold around 2.5%. The source material was PBMCs or T cells enriched from blood (not recorded which). Receptors were obtained from a woman aged 50 to 60 who had recovered from COVID-19. CDR3s include the opening cysteine and the closing phenylalanine or tryptophan. The D gene is left open where the match is weak. Not every row has a clone size; where given, it reads once, few, many or a size class.

TRBJ2-7	NA	NA	TRBV6-2/TRBV6-3	CASSRELSYEQYF	TGTGCCAGCAGTCGTGAGTTAAGCTACGAGCAGTACTTC
TRBJ1-5	TRBD1	once	TRBV6-5	CASSPRQGFNQPQHF	TGTGCCAGCAGCCCCAGACAGGGGTTCAATCAGCCCCAGCATTTT
TRBJ2-3	NA	NA	TRBV9	CASSPEGLAGDTQYF	TGTGCCAGCAGCCCAGAGGGACTGGCGGGAGATACGCAGTATTTT
TRBJ1-4	NA	NA	TRBV5-1	CASSYNSATNEKLFF	TGCGCCAGCAGCTACAACAGTGCAACTAATGAAAAACTGTTTTTT
TRBJ1-4	TRBD1	NA	TRBV5-4	CASSRDRAGNEKLFF	TGTGCCAGCAGCCGCGACAGGGCAGGGAATGAAAAACTGTTTTTT
TRBJ2-2	TRBD1	once	TRBV12-5	CASGWITGGRTGELFF	TGTGCTAGTGGTTGGATTACAGGGGGCAGGACCGGGGAGCTGTTTTTT
TRBJ2-1	NA	NA	TRBV5-1	CASSFQGYNEQFF	TGCGCCAGCAGCTTCCAGGGGTACAATGAGCAGTTCTTC
TRBJ1-5	TRBD1	NA	TRBV19	CASSPLQGNQPQHF	TGTGCCAGTAGTCCACTACAGGGGAATCAGCCCCAGCATTTT
TRBJ2-3	TRBD1	NA	TRBV19	CASSIVTGAPTDTQYF	TGTGCCAGTAGTATAGTAACAGGGGCTCCCACAGATACGCAGTATTTT
TRBJ1-1	NA	NA	TRBV4-3	CASSQDFSVTEAFF	TGCGCCAGCAGCCAAGATTTTAGCGTCACTGAAGCTTTCTTT
TRBJ1-6	NA	few	TRBV2	CASQPAGGPLHF	TGTGCCAGCCAGCCGGCGGGGGGACCCCTCCACTTT
TRBJ1-2	TRBD1	NA	TRBV27	CASRAPGQIYGYTF	TGTGCCAGCAGGGCACCGGGACAGATCTATGGCTACACCTTC
TRBJ1-2	NA	few	TRBV7-2	CASSFGQLNYGYTF	TGTGCCAGCAGCTTCGGACAGTTAAACTATGGCTACACCTTC
TRBJ1-2	NA	NA	TRBV9	CASSPSSAGNYGYTF	TGTGCCAGCAGCCCTAGTTCGGCTGGCAACTATGGCTACACCTTC
TRBJ2-1	TRBD2	NA	TRBV7-3	CASSVLAGGIYNEQFF	TGTGCCAGCAGCGTTTTAGCGGGGGGGATATACAATGAGCAGTTCTTC
TRBJ2-3	NA	NA	TRBV2	CANYGIRDSQNTDTQYF	TGTGCCAACTACGGAATCCGGGACTCCCAGAACACAGATACGCAGTATTTT
TRBJ2-1	TRBD2	NA	TRBV7-9	CATNGRTYNEQFF	TGTGCCACCAACGGGAGGACCTACAATGAGCAGTTCTTC
TRBJ1-1	NA	few	TRBV9	CASSVQGTNTEAFF	TGTGCCAGCAGCGTACAGGGAACGAACACTGAAGCTTTCTTT
TRBJ2-1	NA	NA	TRBV7-8	CASSLGPQSYNEQFF	TGTGCCAGCAGCTTAGGGCCCCAGTCTTACAATGAGCAGTTCTTC
TRBJ2-7	NA	NA	TRBV7-8	CASSQTVSYEQYF	TGTGCCAGCAGCCAGACAGTCTCCTACGAGCAGTACTTC
TRBJ2-5	TRBD1	NA	TRBV9	CASSDDRGQETQYF	TGTGCCAGCAGCGACGACAGGGGCCAAGAGACCCAGTACTTC
TRBJ2-3	TRBD1	NA	TRBV11-2	CASSSYRGRTDTQYF	TGTGCCAGCAGCTCGTACAGGGGTCGCACAGATACGCAGTATTTT
TRBJ1-2	NA	NA	TRBV3-1/TRBV3-2	CASSQAQQVYGYTF	TGTGCCAGCAGCCAAGCCCAGCAGGTCTATGGCTACACCTTC
TRBJ1-5	TRBD1	once	TRBV12-5	CASGLEFPGQGNQPQHF	TGTGCTAGTGGTTTGGAGTTCCCGGGACAGGGGAATCAGCCCCAGCATTTT
TRBJ2-7	TRBD1	NA	TRBV29-1	CSVEARDREAYEQYF	TGCAGCGTTGAAGCCCGGGACAGGGAAGCCTACGAGCAGTACTTC
TRBJ2-1	TRBD2	NA	TRBV11-3	CASSPTGRGGLNNEQFF	TGTGCCAGCAGCCCTACTGGGCGGGGGGGCCTCAACAATGAGCAGTTCTTC
TRBJ1-1	NA	NA	TRBV5-4	CASSLAARGGTEAFF	TGTGCCAGCAGCTTGGCCGCCAGGGGCGGCACTGAAGCTTTCTTT
TRBJ1-6	TRBD1	once	TRBV6-5	CASSWDRGNSPLHF	TGTGCCAGCAGTTGGGACAGGGGTAATTCACCCCTCCACTTT
TRBJ2-7	TRBD1	NA	TRBV6-2/TRBV6-3	CASSLSSDRGRRQTEQYF	TGTGCCAGCAGTTTATCCTCGGACAGGGGGCGACGACAAACCGAGCAGTACTTC
TRBJ2-3	TRBD2	few	TRBV25-1	CASSFLAGDTQYF	TGTGCCAGCAGTTTCCTAGCGGGCGATACGCAGTATTTT
TRBJ2-7	NA	NA	TRBV29-1	CSVDGEASYEQYF	TGCAGCGTTGACGGGGAGGCATCCTACGAGCAGTACTTC
TRBJ2-1	NA	few	TRBV4-1	CASSQDLFYNEQFF	TGCGCCAGCAGCCAAGATCTTTTCTACAATGAGCAGTTCTTC
TRBJ1-1	NA	NA	TRBV29-1	CSASQGQPEAFF	TGCAGCGCTTCCCAGGGGCAGCCTGAAGCTTTCTTT
TRBJ2-7	TRBD1	NA	TRBV10-3	CAISTGQGSYEQYF	TGTGCCATCAGTACGGGACAGGGGAGCTACGAGCAGTACTTC